This T cell receptor beta chain was identified during a study of CD8 T cells in Susac syndrome. This clonotype has only one observation. V trimming: 4 bases; J trimming: 4 bases; junction bases outside the gene matches: 8. Germline loops: CDR1 KGHDR, CDR2 SFDVKD. The CDR3 runs to 17 residues. The T cells that were sequenced for TCR beta were CD8+ and CD4+ cells from blood. Those who served as multiple sclerosis controls were treatment-naive patients with stable or active relapsing-remitting disease. TEMRA cells were FACS-enriched, and CD8+ and CD4+ T cells were isolated negatively. Random hexamers primed reverse transcription of about 0.45 to 1 ug RNA. TCRdb reprocessed the immunoSEQ multiplex PCR reads with MiXCR, giving one entry per CDR3 protein. Here the sample spans a few hundred thousand distinct CDR3 sequences, 70% to 90% being singletons.

The chain couples TRBV24-1 to TRBJ2-1, with 11 positions matching TRBD2. This sequence was found in a human donor with multiple sclerosis. Sequencing used CD8+ T cells from PBMCs. Written as DNA, the CDR3 is TGTGCCACCAGTGACCCCCGACTAGCGGGGACATACAATGAGCAGTTCTTC. This translates into CATSDPRLAGTYNEQFF.